The rows below give T cell receptor beta chains drawn from one sample of a study of T cell repertoires in cytomegalovirus infection. TCRdb called the reads again in MiXCR, with one record for every CDR3 protein. The sample holds roughly 630,000 distinct CDR3 sequences, 20% to 25% seen once. The sequenced sample consisted of CD8+ T cells from PBMCs. The receptors shown here come from a human donor in good health (CMV status not recorded). Some clones in this sample may be carry-over from other donors' samples. Each CDR3 is given with its conserved first and last residue. The D gene is left open where the match is weak. Clone size appears in some rows only: once, few, many, or a class for an expanded clone.

size,V,D,J,DNA,CDR3
-,TRBV7-9,TRBD1,TRBJ1-2,TGTGCCAACAGCCTCCGGACAGGGAGAGATGGCTACACCTTC,CANSLRTGRDGYTF
-,TRBV6-2/TRBV6-3,-,TRBJ1-1,TGTGCCAGCAGTTACTGGATTTACACTGAAGCTTTCTTT,CASSYWIYTEAFF
few,TRBV10-3,-,TRBJ1-1,TGTGCCATCACCAGGGAAACAGGTGAAGCTTTCTTT,CAITRETGEAFF
-,TRBV20-1,-,TRBJ1-6,TGCAGTGCGTCCAACAGGGCTCGTCGCTCACCCCTCCACTTT,CSASNRARRSPLHF
-,TRBV6-5,-,TRBJ2-3,TGTGCCAGCAGTTATGACACCCGGGGGACAGATACGCAGTATTTT,CASSYDTRGTDTQYF
many,TRBV12-3/TRBV12-4,-,TRBJ1-1,TGTGCCAGCAGTGACGTCTCGGATGGGAAAGCTTTCTTT,CASSDVSDGKAFF
-,TRBV4-2,-,TRBJ2-3,TGTGCCAGCACCGGGAGAGGCGATGATACGCAGTATTTT,CASTGRGDDTQYF
-,TRBV6-2/TRBV6-3,-,TRBJ2-3,TGTGCCAGCAGTTACCACCGGACAAGGGAGGGCACAGATACGCAGTATTTT,CASSYHRTREGTDTQYF
-,TRBV4-1,-,TRBJ2-1,TGCGCCAGCAGCCAAGGGCTAGCCCACAGCTCCTACAATGAGCAGTTCTTC,CASSQGLAHSSYNEQFF
few,TRBV6-2/TRBV6-3,-,TRBJ2-1,TGTGCCAGCAGTTATTACCAGTACAATGAGCAGTTCTTC,CASSYYQYNEQFF
few,TRBV6-5,-,TRBJ2-1,TGTGCCAGCAGTTACTCGAGTCACATCAGCTCCTACAATGAGCAGTTCTTC,CASSYSSHISSYNEQFF
-,TRBV4-3,TRBD1,TRBJ2-2,TGCGCCAGCAGCCAGGAGGACAGGGTTCGCGAGAACACCGGGGAGCTGTTTTTT,CASSQEDRVRENTGELFF
-,TRBV10-3,TRBD1,TRBJ2-7,TGTGCCATCAGCCAGGGGGCGGGGGAGCAGTACTTC,CAISQGAGEQYF
-,TRBV5-5,TRBD1,TRBJ2-7,TGTGCCAGCAGGTCACCGGGACAGGGGGTCGCCTACGAGCAGTACTTC,CASRSPGQGVAYEQYF
many,TRBV12-3/TRBV12-4,-,TRBJ2-3,TGTGCCAGCAGTTCAATGAGGGGAGATACGCAGTATTTT,CASSSMRGDTQYF
few,TRBV28,TRBD1,TRBJ1-2,TGTGCCAGCAGTTTACGACAGGGAGGAGGCTATGGCTACACCTTC,CASSLRQGGGYGYTF
-,TRBV14,-,TRBJ1-1,TGTGCCAGCAGCCAAGATCCTTACACACAGGGTATAGGAACTGAAGCTTTCTTT,CASSQDPYTQGIGTEAFF
many,TRBV7-8,TRBD1,TRBJ2-5,TGTGCCAGCAGCACACCTGACAGGGGGCAAGAGACCCAGTACTTC,CASSTPDRGQETQYF
-,TRBV10-3,TRBD1,TRBJ2-1,TGTGCCATCAGCCCAACAGGGGCCATGCATGAGCAGTTCTTC,CAISPTGAMHEQFF
-,TRBV3-1,TRBD1,TRBJ2-3,TGTGCCAGCAGCTTAGGGACAGGGAAAACAGATACGCAGTATTTT,CASSLGTGKTDTQYF
-,TRBV4-1,-,TRBJ2-7,TGCGCCAGCAGCCAAGATAACGGGGTTGGCTACGAGCAGTACTTC,CASSQDNGVGYEQYF
few,TRBV4-1,-,TRBJ2-3,TGCGCCAGCAGCCAAGATAGAGGGACCTCCTTCCACACAGATACGCAGTATTTT,CASSQDRGTSFHTDTQYF
few,TRBV4-3,-,TRBJ2-3,TGCGCCAGCAGCCAAGAAGCGACAGATACGCAGTATTTT,CASSQEATDTQYF
few,TRBV28,-,TRBJ2-7,TGTGCCAGCAGTTTAGACGGATACTACGAGCAGTACTTC,CASSLDGYYEQYF
-,TRBV28,-,TRBJ2-3,TGTGCCAGCGAAGGGAACCCGGATGCGCAGTATTTT,CASEGNPDAQYF
-,TRBV29-1,TRBD1,TRBJ1-1,TGCAGCGGTGACAGGGTGAACACTGAAGCTTTCTTT,CSGDRVNTEAFF
many,TRBV7-8,-,TRBJ2-1,TGTGCCAGCAGCTTATTTACGGGTGAGCAGTTCTTC,CASSLFTGEQFF
many,TRBV7-8,-,TRBJ2-5,TGTGCCAGCAGCTTAGTTGACCCAGCCGAAGAGACCCAGTACTTC,CASSLVDPAEETQYF
many,TRBV7-9,-,TRBJ2-5,TGTGCCAGCACCTTCGCCGCAGAGACCCAGTACTTC,CASTFAAETQYF